This entry features one TCR beta chain sequence. Its matching antigen is unknown. These data originate in a study of T cells in Graves' hyperthyroidism and ophthalmopathy. It was considered stable Graves' hyperthyroidism when ophthalmopathy did not progress within 18 months. Study-wide results and caveats: Most clonotypes that expanded in the thyroid above 0.001 also showed up in blood. In the analysis, a 13 V-J model separated ophthalmopathy from stable hyperthyroidism.

Template material for amplifying TCR beta CDR3 regions consisted of RNA transcripts. A first-round RT-PCR of the TCR CDR3 used the HTBI primer set. TCRdb re-called the multiplex PCR reads through MiXCR, storing one row per CDR3 protein. The table shows about 840,000 distinct CDR3 sequences, with 35% to 45% occurring only once. Per germline, CDR1 LNHDA and CDR2 SQIVND (reference sequence). The CDR3 runs 15 residues. The J segment lost 7 bases and the V segment lost 8 bases, leaving 11 bases of the junction unmatched. The rearrangement joins TRBV19 to TRBJ2-7; 13 nucleotides align to TRBD2. This receptor was taken from a man aged 18 to 29 with Graves' hyperthyroidism. The specimen sequenced was blood. CDR3 protein: CASRTSGSSEREQYF. In DNA form, the CDR3 reads TGTGCCAGTCGGACTAGCGGGAGCTCCGAACGGGAGCAGTACTTC.